Listed here are 29 T cell receptor beta chains from one sample, sequenced in a study of T cells after yellow fever vaccination (dated by TCRdb to between 2018 and 2020). Library preparation employed 5' RACE. Instrument used: Illumina HiSeq 2500. TCRdb applied fastp at Q25 and MiXCR to the public reads, then kept only in-frame beta chains. A single entry per CDR3 protein holds the most common genes and DNA from its merged rows. This sample lists hundreds of thousands of distinct CDR3 sequences; 13% were detected once. The top ten clones comprise around an eighth of the sample. According to the study, the label for this sample's treatment or condition signals: live attenuated yellow fever vaccine strain. The source material was PBMCs, sampled on the day of the yellow fever booster vaccination. The receptors come from a man aged 25-40 years who received the YFV17D yellow fever vaccine.

This clonotype was counted between two and nine times. This chain connects TRBV9 to TRBJ2-7; TRBD2 aligns across 7 bases. Germline CDR1 SGDLS, CDR2 YYNGEE. J lost 5 bases, V lost 7 bases, and 15 bases had no gene match. The CDR3 totals 15 residues. Here the CDR3 DNA reads TGTGCCAGCTCCGTCTCAGGACTAGAGTCCCACGAGCAGTACTTC. Amino acid sequence: CASSVSGLESHEQYF.

The rearrangement links TRBV6-2 or TRBV6-3 to TRBJ2-7; 10 bases line up with TRBD1. The CDR3 length is 13 residues. CDR1 and CDR2 (germline): MNHEY, SVGEGT. V trimming: 8 bases; J trimming: 2 bases; junction bases outside the gene matches: 3. Here the CDR3 reads CASVGTGAYEQYF. The CDR3 DNA sequence: TGTGCCAGCGTCGGGACAGGGGCCTACGAGCAGTACTTC.

The CDR3 spells CASSLNPTLRGSTDTQYF. The CDR3 bases are TGTGCCAGCAGCTTAAATCCCACTCTCCGGGGGAGCACAGATACGCAGTATTTT. The V gene is TRBV7-6, the J gene TRBJ2-3; D is possibly TRBD2 (6 bases). Deletions cut 2 bases from V and 0 bases from J, with 18 bases between. Germline V gives CDR1 SGHVS, CDR2 FNYEAQ. The CDR3 runs 18 residues.

The chain links TRBV12-3 or TRBV12-4 to TRBJ2-2, with 10 positions matching TRBD2. The ends lost 3 bases at V and 5 bases at J; junction bases unmatched: 6. CDR3 size: 16 residues. The CDR3: CASSFILAGETGELFF. The CDR3 bases are TGTGCCAGCAGTTTTATCCTAGCGGGAGAAACCGGGGAGCTGTTTTTT.

This rearrangement joins TRBV19 to TRBJ1-5; 8 bases agree with TRBD1. CDR1 is LNHDA and CDR2 is SQIVND in the germline V gene (reference sequence). J was trimmed by 4 bases and V by 3 bases; bases with no gene match: 11. This CDR3 comprises 17 residues. The CDR3 reads CASSISGTGRGNQPQHF. Written as DNA, the CDR3 is TGTGCCAGTAGTATCTCCGGGACAGGTCGAGGGAATCAGCCCCAGCATTTT.

This clonotype was observed a few times. This chain links TRBV20-1 with TRBJ1-2; D remains ambiguous. V was shortened by 6 bases and J by 5 bases, with 13 bases between the two germline ends. Germline lookup yields CDR1 DFQATT and CDR2 SNEGSKA (reference sequence). The CDR3 contains 12 residues. The CDR3 bases are TGCAGTGCCCTCCGGGGTATTTATGGCTACACCTTC. As protein: CSALRGIYGYTF.

The sample holds a few counts of this clonotype. The chain couples TRBV27 to TRBJ2-3; 14 bases are a match to TRBD2. The V gene's germline CDR1 is MNHEY and CDR2 SMNVEV (reference sequence). CDR3 length equals 19 residues. Trimming at V came to 6 bases and at J to 8 bases, leaving 19 bases not matched to a gene. CDR3 sequence (DNA): TGTGCCAGCAGCCAACAACGGGGGGGGACTAGCGGGAGTGCTGGTACGCAGTATTTT. This encodes CASSQQRGGTSGSAGTQYF.

This clonotype came up a few times. This chain joins TRBV15 and TRBJ2-7, with 9 positions matching TRBD2. CDR1 and CDR2 (germline): LNHNV, YYDKDF (reference sequence). The CDR3 extends over 18 amino acids. V shed 3 bases, J shed 5 bases, and the junction held 17 bases outside the gene matches. CDR3 sequence reads: CATSSLGGRGRAWNEQYF. CDR3 nucleotide sequence: TGTGCCACCAGCAGCCTTGGAGGTCGCGGGAGGGCCTGGAACGAGCAGTACTTC.

The chain carries TRBV29-1 and TRBJ1-2; 8 bases map to TRBD1. The CDR3 length is 11 residues. Per the germline V gene, CDR1 is SQVTM and CDR2 is ANQGSEA. Trimming at V came to 7 bases and at J to 7 bases, leaving 5 bases not matched to a gene. The CDR3 DNA is TGCAGCGACTTACAGGGGGTTGGCTACACCTTC. Translation gives CSDLQGVGYTF. The full variable domain, in which reference TRBV29-1 and TRBJ1-2 provide the parts outside the CDR3, is SAVISQKPSRDICQRGTSLTIQCQVDSQVTMMFWYRQQPGQSLTLIATANQGSEATYESGFVIDKFPISRPNLTFSTLTVSNMSPEDSSIYLCSDLQGVGYTFGSGTRLTVV.

Only a few counts were recorded for this clonotype. The chain has TRBV6-5 and TRBJ1-1, with 9 bases aligning to TRBD1. Germline loops: CDR1 MNHEY, CDR2 SVGAGI. V shed 5 bases, J shed 3 bases, and the junction held 13 bases outside the gene matches. This CDR3 comprises 17 residues. The CDR3, as DNA: TGTGCCAGCAGTCACCGTCCTGGATGGGACAGGGACACTGAAGCTTTCTTT. Its protein product is CASSHRPGWDRDTEAFF.

The J gene is TRBJ2-7, the V gene TRBV18; 8 bases align to TRBD1. The CDR3 has 15 amino acids. Germline V gene lookup returns CDR1 KGHSH and CDR2 LQKENI. Trimming took 2 bases from V and 6 from J; bases not matched to a gene: 9. Here the CDR3 DNA reads TGTGCCAGCTCACCAGGACAGGGAGGTACTTCCGAGCAGTACTTC. Translation: CASSPGQGGTSEQYF.

The chain combines TRBV5-1 with TRBJ2-2; TRBD2 agrees at 11 bases. Losses at the gene ends were 2 bases for V and 4 bases for J; bases not matched to a gene: 10. Germline V gene lookup returns CDR1 SGHRS and CDR2 YFSETQ. CDR3 length: 18 amino acids. The CDR3 nucleotides read TGCGCCAGCAGCTTCAGGGGACTAGCGGTCCCGGGCACCGGGGAGCTGTTTTTT. It codes for CASSFRGLAVPGTGELFF.

This clonotype appeared once. The chain combines TRBV27 with TRBJ2-3; D uncertain. Germline CDR1 and CDR2: MNHEY and SMNVEV (reference sequence). The CDR3 is 13 amino acids. The V end was cut by 5 bases, the J end by 2 bases, with 8 bases between. The CDR3 region is CASSNRNTDTQYF. The CDR3 bases are TGTGCCAGCAGTAACAGAAACACAGATACGCAGTATTTT.

The chain couples TRBV18 to TRBJ1-4; D possibly corresponds to TRBD1 (5 bases). The germline V and J ends were trimmed by 4 bases and 7 bases, with 16 bases remaining between them. The CDR3 extends over 15 amino acids. In germline, CDR1 is KGHSH, CDR2 LQKENI. The CDR3 DNA reads TGTGCCAGCTCACGTCGGGACGGAGGGAGTGAAAAACTGTTTTTT. The encoded protein is CASSRRDGGSEKLFF.

This clonotype was found many times. This rearrangement joins TRBV7-2 to TRBJ2-1, with 9 positions matching TRBD2. The V gene's germline CDR1 is SGHTA and CDR2 FQGNSA. The trim removed 2 bases at V and 7 bases at J, leaving 15 bases unmatched. There are 18 residues in the CDR3. CDR3 in DNA: TGTGCCAGCAGCTTAAAAGGACAAGGGACTAGCACCAGTAATGAGCAGTTCTTC. Amino acid sequence: CASSLKGQGTSTSNEQFF.

This chain uses TRBV27 with TRBJ1-4; possibly TRBD1 for D (6 bases). The CDR3 extends over 15 amino acids. The germline gives CDR1 MNHEY, CDR2 SMNVEV (reference sequence). Trimming removed 3 bases from V and 8 bases from J, with 16 bases in between. In nucleotides, the CDR3 is TGTGCCAGCAGTTTCGGGGGGGCCACGGGAGAAAAACTGTTTTTT. The encoded protein is CASSFGGATGEKLFF.

The rearrangement uses TRBV20-1 and TRBJ1-5; possible D gene TRBD1, 6 bases. Per germline, CDR1 DFQATT and CDR2 SNEGSKA (reference sequence). Trimming shortened V by 5 bases and J by 3 bases, and 17 bases separated the two germline ends. The CDR3 loop spans 15 amino acids. This CDR3 reads CSAHPPGHLNQPQHF. CDR3 DNA sequence: TGCAGTGCTCATCCACCGGGACACCTCAATCAGCCCCAGCATTTT.

The CDR3 here is CASSPSGRPTPQYF. The CDR3 DNA reads as TGTGCCAGCAGCCCGAGCGGGAGACCGACTCCCCAGTACTTC. V gene TRBV12-3 or TRBV12-4 combines with J gene TRBJ2-5, with TRBD2 matching 8 bases. This CDR3 contains 14 residues. V lost 6 bases and J lost 9; bases outside the gene matches: 12.

This clonotype occurred a few times. The genes are TRBV10-3 and TRBJ2-1, with D possibly TRBD2 on 6 matching bases. Germline-derived CDR1 and CDR2 are ENHRY and SYGVKD. V lost 8 bases to trimming and J lost 7 bases, with 18 bases between them. This CDR3 is built from 14 residues. The chain's CDR3 is CAIRGTSSGNEQFF. The DNA of the CDR3 is TGTGCCATCCGGGGGACGTCAAGCGGAAATGAGCAGTTCTTC.

A few counts support this clonotype. The J gene is TRBJ2-7, the V gene TRBV6-2 or TRBV6-3; 7 nucleotides match TRBD1. The CDR3 loop spans 16 amino acids. Trimming removed 6 bases from V and 0 bases from J; junction bases left unmatched: 11. Germline V gives CDR1 MNHEY, CDR2 SVGEGT. CDR3 DNA: TGTGCCAGCAGAGGGGTGACCGGGACAGTCTCCTACGAGCAGTACTTC. It codes for CASRGVTGTVSYEQYF.

J is TRBJ2-3 and V is TRBV20-1; D possibly corresponds to TRBD2 (5 bases). Trimming stripped 7 bases from V and 0 bases from J, with 11 bases between. The germline CDR1 and CDR2 sequences are DFQATT and SNEGSKA (reference sequence). The CDR3 is 13 amino acids. DNA of the CDR3: TGCAGTGTGGAGGATACTAGCACAGATACGCAGTATTTT. This translates into CSVEDTSTDTQYF.

The V gene is TRBV29-1, the J gene TRBJ2-5, with D tentatively TRBD1 or TRBD2 (5 bases each). The CDR3 loop spans 14 amino acids. Deletions cut 6 bases from V and 5 bases from J, with 19 bases between. The V gene's germline CDR1 is SQVTM and CDR2 ANQGSEA. The CDR3 sequence: CSVTGTSGFETQYF. The CDR3 DNA is TGCAGCGTCACCGGGACCTCGGGTTTCGAGACCCAGTACTTC. Complete variable domain (other parts from reference TRBV29-1 and TRBJ2-5): SAVISQKPSRDICQRGTSLTIQCQVDSQVTMMFWYRQQPGQSLTLIATANQGSEATYESGFVIDKFPISRPNLTFSTLTVSNMSPEDSSIYLCSVTGTSGFETQYFGPGTRLLVL.

The sample holds many counts of this clonotype. This chain joins TRBV11-2 and TRBJ2-5, with 8 bases fitting TRBD2. J lost 3 bases, V lost 5 bases, and 8 bases had no gene match. The CDR3 consists of 15 residues. Germline V gene lookup returns CDR1 SGHAT and CDR2 FQNNGV. The CDR3 loop is CASSTTGTREETQYF. CDR3 sequence (DNA): TGTGCCAGCAGCACTACCGGGACTAGAGAAGAGACCCAGTACTTC.

A few counts support this clonotype. The chain combines TRBV20-1 with TRBJ1-5; tentatively, D is TRBD1 (5 bases). CDR1 and CDR2 from the germline V gene are DFQATT and SNEGSKA (reference sequence). The CDR3 loop spans 14 amino acids. Trimming shortened V by 2 bases and J by 2 bases, and 10 bases separated the two germline ends. CDR3 bases: TGCAGTGCTAGACGGGGGGGTCGCAATCAGCCCCAGCATTTT. Its protein is CSARRGGRNQPQHF.

The sample holds many counts of this clonotype. This chain links TRBV7-2 with TRBJ2-7, with 7 bases lining up with TRBD2. The CDR3 is made up of 13 amino acids. The trim removed 5 bases at V and 2 bases at J, leaving 3 bases unmatched. Germline V gene data show CDR1 as SGHTA and CDR2 as FQGNSA. CDR3: CASSESGAYEQYF. CDR3 coding DNA: TGTGCCAGCAGCGAGAGCGGGGCCTACGAGCAGTACTTC.

The chain uses TRBV14 and TRBJ2-2; 9 bases fit TRBD2. J lost 3 bases, V lost 4 bases, and 6 bases had no gene match. Germline V gene sequence: CDR1 SGHDN, CDR2 FVKESK. This CDR3 has 16 residues. The CDR3 DNA reads TGTGCCAGCAGCCGTGCGACTAGCGGTGACACCGGGGAGCTGTTTTTT. Translation: CASSRATSGDTGELFF.

This clonotype appeared a few times. The chain combines TRBV20-1 with TRBJ1-5; 8 positions match TRBD1. This CDR3 is built from 14 residues. Germline V gene data show CDR1 as DFQATT and CDR2 as SNEGSKA (reference sequence). The V and J ends lost 4 bases and 3 bases, in that order; junction bases with no gene match: 5. CDR3 DNA: TGCAGTGCTATTTCGGGACAGGACAATCAGCCCCAGCATTTT. This translates into CSAISGQDNQPQHF.

The chain combines TRBV20-1 with TRBJ2-5; weak D call: TRBD1 (6 bases). V was trimmed by 3 bases and J by 7 bases, leaving 18 bases between them. Germline V CDR1 and CDR2: DFQATT, SNEGSKA (reference sequence). CDR3 length: 14 residues. CDR3 residues: CSASNNRDSGTQYF. CDR3 DNA sequence: TGCAGTGCTAGTAATAACAGGGATTCGGGGACCCAGTACTTC.

The chain employs TRBV20-1 and TRBJ1-1; D remains unclear. V lost 6 bases to trimming and J lost 5 bases, with 10 bases between them. The CDR3 covers 11 residues. Germline CDR1 reads DFQATT; CDR2 reads SNEGSKA (reference sequence). The CDR3 is CSARLRTEAFF. The CDR3 nucleotides read TGCAGTGCGCGGCTAAGAACTGAAGCTTTCTTT.